Sequencing of this T cell receptor beta chain was carried out in a study of shared clonotypes between healthy human individuals. Study-wide results and caveats: Non-shared clonotypes had lower generation probabilities than clonotypes shared by all four sorted-subset donors.

The authors split each subset's genomic DNA evenly across several immunoSEQ plates. As processed by the authors: Filtering differed, since immunoSEQ gave only junction sequences and no quality scores. Only in-frame clones appear in the TCRdb table, and some are missing; sequencing was by immunoSEQ multiplex PCR. V and J calls and clone size are given by that table; D and trimming were obtained from the DNA. The repertoire holds nearly 2 million clones, 85% to 95% seen once, with around 1% in the top ten. CD45RO-negative CD8 cells positively selected for CCR7 made up the naive population, which excluded terminally differentiated effector memory CD45RA+ cells. The CDR3 loop spans 15 amino acids. Per the germline V gene, CDR1 is SGHVS and CDR2 is FQNEAQ. Trimming at V came to 3 bases and at J to 2 bases, leaving 4 bases not matched to a gene. As for this clone: What it binds is not known.

This receptor was taken from a man aged 18-30 years in good health. The rearrangement joins TRBV7-8 to TRBJ2-1, with 7 bases aligning to TRBD2. The specimen was naive CD8+ T cells sorted from blood. CDR3 nucleotides: TGTGCCAGCAGCTTTTGGGGGGGAGCCTACAATGAGCAGTTCTTC. It specifies CASSFWGGAYNEQFF. Using reference TRBV7-8 and TRBJ2-1 for the parts outside the CDR3, the full variable domain is GAGVSQSPRYKVAKRGQDVALRCDPISGHVSLFWYQQALGQGPEFLTYFQNEAQLDKSGLPSDRFFAERPEGSVSTLKIQRTQQEDSAVYLCASSFWGGAYNEQFFGPGTRLTVL.